This entry describes one T cell receptor beta chain. The antigen remains undetermined. The CDR3 has 13 amino acids. Germline CDR1 LGHNA, CDR2 YNFKEQ. V lost 0 bases, J lost 4 bases, and 4 bases lay in between. A heparinised blood draw that averaged roughly 120 mL was obtained once from each donor. The data stem from a study of beta chain features in type 1 diabetes. Study outcomes and limitations: Moderate but significant shortening of TCRB CDR3s was recorded in all four CD4+ subsets from Type 1 diabetes patients. A cDNA-based sequencing approach could over-represent cells with high TCR expression. HLA influence on TCRB rearrangement stayed unresolved here.

Reverse transcription of all isolated RNA meant that expressed TCRB transcripts were sequenced. The read count averaged about 3.6 million across naive, central memory and regulatory T cell samples. Only in-frame clones appear in the TCRdb table, and some are missing; sequencing was by immunoSEQ multiplex PCR. This sample carries roughly 400,000 clones, 9.5% to 10% of them seen once, and the ten largest clones take over 0.45%. The clonotype comes from a man aged 25-45 years with type 1 diabetes. The chain has TRBV4-2 and TRBJ2-1, with no clear D. Source material: central memory CD4+ T cells from blood. DNA for the CDR3: TGTGCCAGCAGCCAAGACGTATACAATGAGCAGTTCTTC. Its translation: CASSQDVYNEQFF.